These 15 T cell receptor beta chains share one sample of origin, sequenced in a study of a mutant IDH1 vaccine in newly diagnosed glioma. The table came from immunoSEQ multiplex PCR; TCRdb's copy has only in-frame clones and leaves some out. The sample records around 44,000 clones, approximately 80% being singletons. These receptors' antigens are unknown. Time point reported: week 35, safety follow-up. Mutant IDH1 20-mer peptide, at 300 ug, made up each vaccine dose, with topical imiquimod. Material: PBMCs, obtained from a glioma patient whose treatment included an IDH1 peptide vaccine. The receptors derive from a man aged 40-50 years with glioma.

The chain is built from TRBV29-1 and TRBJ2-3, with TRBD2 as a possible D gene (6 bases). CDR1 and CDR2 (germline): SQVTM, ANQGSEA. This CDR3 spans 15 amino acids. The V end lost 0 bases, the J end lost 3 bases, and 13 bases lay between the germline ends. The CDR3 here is CSVEDWGDLTDTQYF. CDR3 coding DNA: TGCAGCGTTGAAGATTGGGGGGACTTGACAGATACGCAGTATTTT.

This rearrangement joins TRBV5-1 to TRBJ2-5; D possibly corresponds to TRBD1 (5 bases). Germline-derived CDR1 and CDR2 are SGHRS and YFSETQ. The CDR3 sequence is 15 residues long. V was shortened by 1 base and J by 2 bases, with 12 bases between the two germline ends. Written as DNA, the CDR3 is TGCGCCAGCAGCTTGTCCAGGGTTGGGCAAGAGACCCAGTACTTC. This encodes CASSLSRVGQETQYF. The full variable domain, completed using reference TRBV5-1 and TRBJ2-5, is KAGVTQTPRYLIKTRGQQVTLSCSPISGHRSVSWYQQTPGQGLQFLFEYFSETQRNKGNFPGRFSGRQFSNSRSEMNVSTLELGDSALYLCASSLSRVGQETQYFGPGTRLLVL.

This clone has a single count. The CDR3 region is CASREQGTTEAFF. The CDR3 DNA reads as TGTGCCAGCAGAGAACAGGGTACTACTGAAGCTTTCTTT. The J gene is TRBJ1-1, the V gene TRBV6-5; weak D call: TRBD1 (6 bases). V shed 6 bases and J shed 5 bases, with 13 bases lying between them. The CDR3 is made up of 13 amino acids. Germline loops: CDR1 MNHEY, CDR2 SVGAGI.

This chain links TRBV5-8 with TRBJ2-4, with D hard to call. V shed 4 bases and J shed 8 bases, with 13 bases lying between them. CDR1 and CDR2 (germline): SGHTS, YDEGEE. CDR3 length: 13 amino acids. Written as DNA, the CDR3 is TGTGCCAGCAGCCTAAGTCCACTGGACATTCAGTACTTC. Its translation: CASSLSPLDIQYF.

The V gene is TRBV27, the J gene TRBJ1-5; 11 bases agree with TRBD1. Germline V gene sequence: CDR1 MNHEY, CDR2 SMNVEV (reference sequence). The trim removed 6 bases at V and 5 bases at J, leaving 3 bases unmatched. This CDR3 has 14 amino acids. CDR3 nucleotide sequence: TGTGCCAGCAGCCGGGACAGGGGGGATCAGCCCCAGCATTTT. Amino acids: CASSRDRGDQPQHF.

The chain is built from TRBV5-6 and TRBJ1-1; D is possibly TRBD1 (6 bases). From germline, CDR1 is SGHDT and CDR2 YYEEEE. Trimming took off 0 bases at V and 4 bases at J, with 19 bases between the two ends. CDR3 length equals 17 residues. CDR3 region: CASSLGAWGRLGTEAFF. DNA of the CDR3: TGTGCCAGCAGCTTGGGGGCGTGGGGGCGGCTTGGCACTGAAGCTTTCTTT.

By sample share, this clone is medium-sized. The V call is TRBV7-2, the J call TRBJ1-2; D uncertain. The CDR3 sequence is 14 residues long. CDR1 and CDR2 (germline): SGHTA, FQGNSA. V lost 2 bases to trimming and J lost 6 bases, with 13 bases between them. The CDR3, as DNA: TGTGCCAGCAGCTTAAGCGGGAGGCCGCATGGCTACACCTTC. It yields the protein CASSLSGRPHGYTF.

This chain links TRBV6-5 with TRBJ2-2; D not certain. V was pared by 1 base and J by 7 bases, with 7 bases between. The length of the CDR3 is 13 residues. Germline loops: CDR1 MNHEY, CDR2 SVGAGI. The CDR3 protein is CASSYWRVGELFF. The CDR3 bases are TGTGCCAGCAGTTACTGGCGCGTCGGGGAGCTGTTTTTT.

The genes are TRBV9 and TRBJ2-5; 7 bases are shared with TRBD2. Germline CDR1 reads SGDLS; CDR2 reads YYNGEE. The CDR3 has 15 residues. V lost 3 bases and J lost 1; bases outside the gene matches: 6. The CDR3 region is CASSALGGIQETQYF. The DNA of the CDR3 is TGTGCCAGCAGCGCGTTGGGGGGGATCCAAGAGACCCAGTACTTC.

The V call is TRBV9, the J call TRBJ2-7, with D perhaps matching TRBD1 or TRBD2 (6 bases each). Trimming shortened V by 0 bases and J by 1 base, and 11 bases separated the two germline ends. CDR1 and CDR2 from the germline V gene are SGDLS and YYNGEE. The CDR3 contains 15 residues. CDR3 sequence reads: CASSVAGDTSYEQYF. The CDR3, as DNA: TGTGCCAGCAGCGTAGCGGGGGACACATCCTACGAGCAGTACTTC. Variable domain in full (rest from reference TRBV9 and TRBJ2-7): DSGVTQTPKHLITATGQRVTLRCSPRSGDLSVYWYQQSLDQGLQFLIQYYNGEERAKGNILERFSAQQFPDLHSELNLSSLELGDSALYFCASSVAGDTSYEQYFGPGTRLTVT.

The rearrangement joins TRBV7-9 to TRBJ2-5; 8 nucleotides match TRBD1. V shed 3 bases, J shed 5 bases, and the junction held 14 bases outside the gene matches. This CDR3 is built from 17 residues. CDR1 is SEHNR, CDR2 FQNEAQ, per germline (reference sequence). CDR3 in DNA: TGTGCCAGCAGCTTGTGGACAGGGTCTTCAGTGATGGAGACCCAGTACTTC. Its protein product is CASSLWTGSSVMETQYF.

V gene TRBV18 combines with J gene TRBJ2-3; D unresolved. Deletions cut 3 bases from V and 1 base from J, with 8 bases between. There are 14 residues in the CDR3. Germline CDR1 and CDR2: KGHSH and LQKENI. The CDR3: CASSPMLGTDTQYF. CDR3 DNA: TGTGCCAGCTCACCCATGCTGGGCACAGATACGCAGTATTTT. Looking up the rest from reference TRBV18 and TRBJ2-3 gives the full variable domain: NAGVMQNPRHLVRRRGQEARLRCSPMKGHSHVYWYRQLPEEGLKFMVYLQKENIIDESGMPKERFSAEFPKEGPSILRIQQVVRGDSAAYFCASSPMLGTDTQYFGPGTRLTVL.

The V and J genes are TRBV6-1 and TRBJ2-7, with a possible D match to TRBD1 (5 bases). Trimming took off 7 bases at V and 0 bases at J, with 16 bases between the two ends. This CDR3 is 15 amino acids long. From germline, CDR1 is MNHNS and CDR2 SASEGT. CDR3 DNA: TGTGCCAGCATCCTCACAACAGGAAGCTCCTACGAGCAGTACTTC. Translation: CASILTTGSSYEQYF.

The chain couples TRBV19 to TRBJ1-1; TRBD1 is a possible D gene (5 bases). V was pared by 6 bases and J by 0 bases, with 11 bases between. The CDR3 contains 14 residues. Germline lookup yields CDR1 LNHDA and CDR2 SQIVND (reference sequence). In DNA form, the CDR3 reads TGTGCCAGTAGCCTAGGACACTTGAACACTGAAGCTTTCTTT. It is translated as CASSLGHLNTEAFF.

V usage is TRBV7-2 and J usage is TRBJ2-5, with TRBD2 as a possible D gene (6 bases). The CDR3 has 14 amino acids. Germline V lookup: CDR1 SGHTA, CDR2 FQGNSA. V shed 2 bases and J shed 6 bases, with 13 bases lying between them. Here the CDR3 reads CASSLYGEEKTQYF. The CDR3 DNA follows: TGTGCCAGCAGCTTATATGGGGAGGAGAAGACCCAGTACTTC.